These 26 T cell receptor beta chains came from one sample sequenced in a study of human T cells and chemical hapten exposure. TCRdb ran MiXCR on the RACE reads and lists one entry per CDR3 protein. The sample records nearly 80,000 distinct CDR3 sequences, around a tenth being singletons. Regarding time point: patch test 1, 2 weeks after DPC sensitization. The treatment was: therapeutic diphenylcyclopropenone sensitization with weekly scalp DPC. The sequencing here drew on whole blood, taken in connection with sensitization to the hapten diphenylcyclopropenone (DPC). These receptors originate from a woman in her 50s with alopecia areata. Some clones in this sample may be carry-over from other donors' samples.

The V gene is TRBV20-1, the J gene TRBJ2-7; 7 bases align to TRBD2. Looked up from germline, CDR1 is DFQATT and CDR2 is SNEGSKA (reference sequence). V lost 5 bases, J lost 0 bases, and 4 bases stayed unmatched. This CDR3 is built from 13 residues. The CDR3 loop is CSALGLPSYEQYF. CDR3 DNA: TGCAGTGCTCTGGGACTACCCTCCTACGAGCAGTACTTC.

This clonotype was picked up many times. The chain couples TRBV19 to TRBJ1-2; no clear D. Deletions cut 5 bases from V and 4 bases from J, with 5 bases between. The CDR3 has 11 amino acids. CDR1 and CDR2 (germline): LNHDA, SQIVND (reference sequence). The chain's CDR3 is CASSYTYGYTF. The CDR3 nucleotides read TGTGCCAGTAGTTACACCTATGGCTACACCTTC.

This rearrangement joins TRBV20-1 to TRBJ2-7; tentatively, D is TRBD1 or TRBD2 (5 bases each). The CDR3 extends over 13 amino acids. The germline gives CDR1 DFQATT, CDR2 SNEGSKA (reference sequence). V was trimmed by 5 bases and J by 0 bases, leaving 11 bases between them. The CDR3 bases are TGCAGTGCTGGTGGGACGCTCTCCTACGAGCAGTACTTC. This codes for CSAGGTLSYEQYF.

This clonotype was seen a few times. V gene TRBV20-1 combines with J gene TRBJ1-6; tentative D call: TRBD1 (5 bases). The CDR3 contains 15 residues. Trimming removed 0 bases from V and 9 bases from J, with 15 bases in between. The germline CDR1 and CDR2 sequences are DFQATT and SNEGSKA (reference sequence). The chain's CDR3 is CSARDGQGGSSPLHF. The DNA for the CDR3 is TGCAGTGCTAGAGATGGGCAGGGAGGGAGTTCACCCCTCCACTTT.

The table lists this clonotype with many counts. The V call is TRBV6-2 or TRBV6-3, the J call TRBJ2-1; 9 bases match TRBD2. CDR1 and CDR2 from the germline V gene are MNHEY and SVGEGT. V shed 4 bases, J shed 4 bases, and the junction held 5 bases outside the gene matches. The CDR3 contains 15 residues. This CDR3 reads CASSSRLAVYNEQFF. Here the CDR3 DNA reads TGTGCCAGCAGTTCCCGACTAGCGGTTTACAATGAGCAGTTCTTC.

The rearrangement joins TRBV6-6 to TRBJ1-4; D is ambiguous. V lost 5 bases and J lost 1, with 11 bases in between. CDR3 length equals 15 residues. The germline CDR1 and CDR2 sequences are MNHNY and SVGAGI (reference sequence). The CDR3 loop reads CASSGRWGTNEKLFF. The CDR3 DNA is TGTGCCAGCAGTGGGCGGTGGGGAACTAATGAAAAACTGTTTTTT.

In its sample, this clonotype was seen many times. CDR3 loop: CASSPEGISRGNEQFF. CDR3 nucleotides: TGTGCCAGCAGCCCAGAAGGGATTTCCCGGGGGAATGAGCAGTTCTTC. The chain combines TRBV7-6 with TRBJ2-1; perhaps TRBD2 as D (6 bases). The V gene lost 5 bases and the J gene lost 7 bases, with 21 bases spanning the gap. Per the germline V gene, CDR1 is SGHVS and CDR2 is FNYEAQ. This CDR3 has 16 amino acids.

The V gene is TRBV7-9, the J gene TRBJ2-2; D gene unclear. The CDR3 consists of 16 residues. The germline V gene has CDR1 SEHNR and CDR2 FQNEAQ (reference sequence). V was cut by 1 base and J by 2 bases, with 11 bases left in between. This CDR3 is CASSLGAGVNTGELFF. In DNA, the CDR3 is TGTGCCAGCAGCTTAGGAGCTGGGGTAAACACCGGGGAGCTGTTTTTT.

The sample holds many counts of this clonotype. V and J are TRBV12-3 or TRBV12-4 and TRBJ1-6; D uncertain. V dropped 6 bases and J dropped 8 bases, with 8 bases sitting between them. This CDR3 is built from 12 residues. Here the CDR3 DNA reads TGTGCCAGCAGCCCTTCCGATTCACCCCTCCACTTT. Its translation is CASSPSDSPLHF.

This clonotype was observed a handful of times. V is TRBV6-5 and J is TRBJ2-2; weak D call: TRBD2 (5 bases). The CDR3 runs to 14 residues. Germline V gene data show CDR1 as MNHEY and CDR2 as SVGAGI. Trimming took off 6 bases at V and 6 bases at J, with 14 bases between the two ends. CDR3 loop: CASRTGSNSGELFF. The CDR3 DNA reads TGTGCCAGCAGGACGGGGTCAAATTCCGGGGAGCTGTTTTTT.

The chain recombines TRBV7-2 with TRBJ2-1; 8 bases agree with TRBD1. The CDR3 totals 15 residues. From germline, CDR1 is SGHTA and CDR2 FQGNSA. After removal of 5 bases from V and 4 bases from J, the junction contained 7 bases not matched to a gene. The CDR3 spells CASSPDRGSYNEQFF. In DNA form, the CDR3 reads TGTGCCAGCAGCCCCGACAGGGGATCGTACAATGAGCAGTTCTTC.

The gene calls are TRBV7-9 and TRBJ1-5, with no clear D. Germline CDR1 SEHNR, CDR2 FQNEAQ (reference sequence). With 5 bases removed from V and 6 bases from J, the gap between germline ends came to 8 bases. The CDR3 consists of 12 residues. The CDR3 protein is CASSVAGQPQHF. The CDR3, as DNA: TGTGCCAGCAGCGTGGCCGGTCAGCCCCAGCATTTT.

The V and J genes are TRBV5-6 and TRBJ1-2; 7 bases map to TRBD1. The V gene's germline CDR1 is SGHDT and CDR2 YYEEEE. The ends lost 4 bases at V and 1 base at J; junction bases unmatched: 10. There are 16 residues in the CDR3. The CDR3 DNA reads TGTGCCAGCAGCGCCCCCCCGGGACAGCTTAACTATGGCTACACCTTC. It encodes CASSAPPGQLNYGYTF.

The V and J genes are TRBV7-8 and TRBJ1-5; D unclear. The germline gives CDR1 SGHVS, CDR2 FQNEAQ. The CDR3 runs to 13 residues. V was pared by 3 bases and J by 4 bases, with 7 bases between. The CDR3 sequence: CASSLGPNQPQHF. Here the CDR3 DNA reads TGTGCCAGCAGCTTGGGCCCAAATCAGCCCCAGCATTTT.

Only a few counts were recorded for this clonotype. The gene calls are TRBV7-2 and TRBJ1-6, with unresolved D. Germline V gene lookup returns CDR1 SGHTA and CDR2 FQGNSA. CDR3 length equals 14 residues. The V end was cut by 1 base, the J end by 6 bases, with 7 bases between. This chain's CDR3 is CASSLVGFNSPLHF. The DNA of the CDR3 is TGTGCCAGCAGCTTAGTAGGGTTTAATTCACCCCTCCACTTT.

This clonotype was found a few times. The V and J genes are TRBV10-3 and TRBJ2-1; the match to TRBD2 covers 11 bases. Trimming removed 11 bases from V and 5 bases from J; junction bases left unmatched: 8. Germline CDR1 is ENHRY and CDR2 is SYGVKD. This CDR3 has 14 residues. The CDR3 reads CAVGLAGPNNEQFF. CDR3 sequence (DNA): TGTGCCGTTGGACTAGCGGGCCCCAACAATGAGCAGTTCTTC.

This clonotype was observed a handful of times. The chain recombines TRBV6-6 with TRBJ2-7; D gene unclear. The length of the CDR3 is 12 residues. Germline V CDR1 and CDR2: MNHNY, SVGAGI (reference sequence). Trimming shortened V by 5 bases and J by 3 bases, and 8 bases separated the two germline ends. DNA of the CDR3: TGTGCCAGCAGTAAAGACATCTACGAGCAGTACTTC. This encodes CASSKDIYEQYF.

This clonotype was recorded at least ten times. This chain links TRBV7-9 with TRBJ2-3; 8 bases are a match to TRBD2. The CDR3 contains 14 residues. The V and J ends lost 5 bases and 4 bases, in that order; junction bases with no gene match: 5. Germline V CDR1 and CDR2: SEHNR, FQNEAQ (reference sequence). The CDR3 nucleotides read TGTGCCAGCAGCGCCCTGACTAGCGCAGATACGCAGTATTTT. Protein sequence: CASSALTSADTQYF.

J is TRBJ1-2 and V is TRBV4-3; TRBD1 matches at 7 bases. Germline V gene data show CDR1 as LGHNA and CDR2 as YSLEER. The V and J ends lost 4 bases and 5 bases, in that order; junction bases with no gene match: 13. The CDR3 length is 16 residues. DNA of the CDR3: TGCGCCAGCAGCCGAGAAGGCAGGGGGGATGCTTATGGCTACACCTTC. Protein sequence: CASSREGRGDAYGYTF.

This clonotype was seen only a few times. This chain uses TRBV11-2 with TRBJ1-2; a possible D gene is TRBD1 (5 bases). The CDR3 has 14 residues. The germline gives CDR1 SGHAT, CDR2 FQNNGV. The ends were cut back, 3 bases at V and 8 bases at J, with 16 bases in the middle. CDR3 amino acids: CASSFSRGAEGYTF. The CDR3 nucleotides read TGTGCCAGCAGCTTTTCAAGGGGCGCGGAGGGCTACACCTTC.

The sample holds a few counts of this clonotype. This sequence joins TRBV7-9 and TRBJ2-7, with 9 bases lining up with TRBD2. The CDR3 sequence is 17 residues long. Looked up from germline, CDR1 is SEHNR and CDR2 is FQNEAQ (reference sequence). The trim removed 2 bases at V and 0 bases at J, leaving 8 bases unmatched. The CDR3 nucleotides read TGTGCCAGCAGCTTACTGGCTAGCGGGATCCGCTCCTACGAGCAGTACTTC. This sequence encodes CASSLLASGIRSYEQYF.

This clonotype has at least ten counts. The gene calls are TRBV7-9 and TRBJ2-7; no clear D. CDR3 length: 12 amino acids. In germline, CDR1 is SEHNR, CDR2 FQNEAQ (reference sequence). V gave up 1 base and J gave up 5 bases, with 6 bases separating them. The CDR3 loop reads CASSLGPHEQYF. CDR3 DNA: TGTGCCAGCAGCTTAGGACCCCACGAGCAGTACTTC.

CDR3 protein: CASTRGHWYGYTF. CDR3 DNA: TGTGCCAGTACCCGGGGTCACTGGTATGGCTACACCTTC. This chain connects TRBV19 to TRBJ1-2; no definite D call. Germline CDR1 reads LNHDA; CDR2 reads SQIVND (reference sequence). CDR3 length: 13 amino acids. V was pared by 7 bases and J by 5 bases, with 14 bases between.

The rearrangement joins TRBV24-1 to TRBJ2-3, with D perhaps matching TRBD1 (6 bases). The V gene's germline CDR1 is KGHDR and CDR2 SFDVKD. The CDR3 spans 18 residues. Between the trimmed V and J ends, which lost 0 bases and 6 bases, there was a span of 21 bases. CDR3 sequence (DNA): TGTGCCACCAGTGATTTGCGAAGGGACCACCACAGGGAGGATACGCAGTATTTT. Translated, it gives CATSDLRRDHHREDTQYF.

This clonotype was found a few times. The gene calls are TRBV18 and TRBJ1-2; 7 bases are a match to TRBD1. Germline loops: CDR1 KGHSH, CDR2 LQKENI. Losses at the gene ends were 6 bases for V and 4 bases for J; bases not matched to a gene: 8. The CDR3 sequence is 14 residues long. CDR3 loop: CASSRDRAGYGYTF. In DNA, the CDR3 is TGTGCCAGCTCCCGAGACAGGGCCGGCTATGGCTACACCTTC.

The chain is built from TRBV11-2 and TRBJ2-7, with D tentatively TRBD2 (6 bases). There are 16 residues in the CDR3. Germline V gene sequence: CDR1 SGHAT, CDR2 FQNNGV. Deletions cut 1 base from V and 4 bases from J, with 17 bases between. This CDR3 is CASSLVPLLATYEQYF. The CDR3 region has the DNA TGTGCCAGCAGCTTAGTACCCTTACTAGCTACTTACGAGCAGTACTTC.